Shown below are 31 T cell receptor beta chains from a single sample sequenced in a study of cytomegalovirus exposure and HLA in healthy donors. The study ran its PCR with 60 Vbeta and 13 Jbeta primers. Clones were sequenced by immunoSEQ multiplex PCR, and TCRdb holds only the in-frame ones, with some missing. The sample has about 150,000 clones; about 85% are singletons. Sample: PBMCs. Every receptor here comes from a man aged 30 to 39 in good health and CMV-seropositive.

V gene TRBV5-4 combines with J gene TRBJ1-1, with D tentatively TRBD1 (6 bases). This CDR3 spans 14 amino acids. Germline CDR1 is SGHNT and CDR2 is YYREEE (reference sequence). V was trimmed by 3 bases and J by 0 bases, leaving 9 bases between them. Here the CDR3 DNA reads TGTGCCAGCAGCTGGGACACCATGAACACTGAAGCTTTCTTT. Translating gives CASSWDTMNTEAFF.

The CDR3 protein is CASSKWGPRAYEQYF. CDR3 nucleotides: TGTGCCAGCAGCAAATGGGGTCCCAGGGCCTACGAGCAGTACTTC. This sequence joins TRBV21-1 and TRBJ2-7; whether TRBD1, the table's D call, matches the DNA was not checked. TRBV21-1 is an annotated pseudogene. CDR3 length: 15 residues.

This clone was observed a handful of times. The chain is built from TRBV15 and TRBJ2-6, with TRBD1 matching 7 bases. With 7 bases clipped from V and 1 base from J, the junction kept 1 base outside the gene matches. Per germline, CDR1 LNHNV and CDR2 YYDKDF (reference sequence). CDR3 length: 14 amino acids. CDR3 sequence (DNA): TGTGCCACCAAGGGGGCTTCTGGGGCCAACGTCCTGACTTTC. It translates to CATKGASGANVLTF.

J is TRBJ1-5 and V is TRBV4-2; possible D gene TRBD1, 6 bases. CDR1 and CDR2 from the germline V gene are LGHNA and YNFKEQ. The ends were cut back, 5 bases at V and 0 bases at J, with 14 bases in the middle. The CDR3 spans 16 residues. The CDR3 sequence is CASSWETGDSNQPQHF. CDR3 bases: TGTGCCAGCAGCTGGGAGACAGGCGATAGCAATCAGCCCCAGCATTTT.

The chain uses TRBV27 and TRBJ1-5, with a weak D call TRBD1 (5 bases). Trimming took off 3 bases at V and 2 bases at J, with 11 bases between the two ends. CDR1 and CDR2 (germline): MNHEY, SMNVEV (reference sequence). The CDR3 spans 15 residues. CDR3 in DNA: TGTGCCAGCAGTTTTCAAGGGGCTGGCAATCAGCCCCAGCATTTT. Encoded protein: CASSFQGAGNQPQHF.

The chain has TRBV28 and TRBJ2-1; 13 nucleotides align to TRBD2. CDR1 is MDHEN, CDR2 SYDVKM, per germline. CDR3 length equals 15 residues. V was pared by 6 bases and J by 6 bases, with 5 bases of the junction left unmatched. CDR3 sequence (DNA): TGTGCCAGCAGGGTCACTAGCGGGAGGGTCAATGAGCAGTTCTTC. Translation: CASRVTSGRVNEQFF.

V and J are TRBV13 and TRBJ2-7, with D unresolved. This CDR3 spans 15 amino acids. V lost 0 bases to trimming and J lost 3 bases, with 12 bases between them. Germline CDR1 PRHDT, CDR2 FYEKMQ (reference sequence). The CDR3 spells CASSLGPSQDYEQYF. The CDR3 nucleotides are TGTGCCAGCAGCTTAGGCCCGAGTCAGGACTACGAGCAGTACTTC.

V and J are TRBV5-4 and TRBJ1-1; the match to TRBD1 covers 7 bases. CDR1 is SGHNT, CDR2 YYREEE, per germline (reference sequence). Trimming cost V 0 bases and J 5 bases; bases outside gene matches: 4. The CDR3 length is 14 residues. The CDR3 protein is CASSLVRGPTEAFF. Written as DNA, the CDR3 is TGTGCCAGCAGCTTGGTAAGGGGGCCAACTGAAGCTTTCTTT.

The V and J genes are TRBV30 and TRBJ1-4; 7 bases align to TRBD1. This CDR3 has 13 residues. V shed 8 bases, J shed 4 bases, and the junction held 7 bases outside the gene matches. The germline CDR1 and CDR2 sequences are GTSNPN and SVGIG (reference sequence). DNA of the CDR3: TGTGCCGAGAGGGGGACAGATAATGAAAAACTGTTTTTT. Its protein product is CAERGTDNEKLFF.

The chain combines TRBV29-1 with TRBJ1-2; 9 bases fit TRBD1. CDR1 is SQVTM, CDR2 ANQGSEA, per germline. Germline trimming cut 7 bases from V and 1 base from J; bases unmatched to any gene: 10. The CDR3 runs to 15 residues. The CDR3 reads CSACPGTGINYGYTF. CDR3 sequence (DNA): TGCAGCGCCTGCCCTGGGACAGGGATTAACTATGGCTACACCTTC.

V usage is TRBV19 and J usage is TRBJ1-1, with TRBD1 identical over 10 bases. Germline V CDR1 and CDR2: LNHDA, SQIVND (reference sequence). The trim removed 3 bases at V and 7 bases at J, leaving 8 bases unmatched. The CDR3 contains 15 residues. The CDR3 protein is CASSISGTGDSEAFF. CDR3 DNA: TGTGCCAGTAGTATTTCCGGGACAGGGGACAGTGAAGCTTTCTTT. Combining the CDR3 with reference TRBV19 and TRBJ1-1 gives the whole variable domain DGGITQSPKYLFRKEGQNVTLSCEQNLNHDAMYWYRQDPGQGLRLIYYSQIVNDFQKGDIAEGYSVSREKKESFPLTVTSAQKNPTAFYLCASSISGTGDSEAFFGQGTRLTVV.

CDR3 nucleotides: TGTGCCAGCAGCTCGGATCACAGGGGTACGGAGCAGTTCTTC. Residues: CASSSDHRGTEQFF. The chain has TRBV7-7 and TRBJ2-1; 7 nucleotides match TRBD1. V was clipped by 4 bases and J by 10 bases; unmatched bases: 10. The CDR3 extends over 14 amino acids. Per the germline V gene, CDR1 is SSHAT and CDR2 is FNYEAQ (reference sequence).

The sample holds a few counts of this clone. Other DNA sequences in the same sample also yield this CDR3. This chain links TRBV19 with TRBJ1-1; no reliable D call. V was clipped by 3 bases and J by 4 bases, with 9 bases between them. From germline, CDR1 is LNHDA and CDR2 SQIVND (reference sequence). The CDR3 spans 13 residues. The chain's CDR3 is CASSIGVGTEAFF. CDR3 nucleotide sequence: TGTGCCAGTAGTATCGGGGTGGGCACTGAAGCTTTCTTT.

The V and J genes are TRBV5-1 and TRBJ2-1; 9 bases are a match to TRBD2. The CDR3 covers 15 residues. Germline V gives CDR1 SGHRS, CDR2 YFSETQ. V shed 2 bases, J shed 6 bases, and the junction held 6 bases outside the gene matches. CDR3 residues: CASSFGTSSSNEQFF. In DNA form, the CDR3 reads TGCGCCAGCAGCTTCGGGACTAGCTCATCCAATGAGCAGTTCTTC.

The CDR3 DNA follows: TGTGCCTGGAGCGCTATCCTTAGACACGCTTCGAACACCGGGGAGCTGTTTTTT. Translating gives CAWSAILRHASNTGELFF. J is TRBJ2-2 and V is TRBV30, with D uncertain. Germline CDR1 is GTSNPN and CDR2 is SVGIG (reference sequence). Trimming shortened V by 3 bases and J by 0 bases, and 20 bases separated the two germline ends. The CDR3 has 18 residues.

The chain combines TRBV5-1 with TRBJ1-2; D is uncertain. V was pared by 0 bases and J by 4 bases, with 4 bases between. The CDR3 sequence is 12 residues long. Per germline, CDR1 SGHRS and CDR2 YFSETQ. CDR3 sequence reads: CASSLDSYGYTF. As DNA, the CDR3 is TGCGCCAGCAGCTTGGACAGCTATGGCTACACCTTC. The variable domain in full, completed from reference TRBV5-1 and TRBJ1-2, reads KAGVTQTPRYLIKTRGQQVTLSCSPISGHRSVSWYQQTPGQGLQFLFEYFSETQRNKGNFPGRFSGRQFSNSRSEMNVSTLELGDSALYLCASSLDSYGYTFGSGTRLTVV.

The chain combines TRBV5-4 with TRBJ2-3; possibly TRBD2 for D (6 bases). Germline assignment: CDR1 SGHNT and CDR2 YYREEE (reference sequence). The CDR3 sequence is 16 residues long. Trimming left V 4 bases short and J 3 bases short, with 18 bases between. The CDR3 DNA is TGTGCCAGCAGCATACCTTTGGGTCTAGCGACAGATACGCAGTATTTT. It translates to CASSIPLGLATDTQYF.

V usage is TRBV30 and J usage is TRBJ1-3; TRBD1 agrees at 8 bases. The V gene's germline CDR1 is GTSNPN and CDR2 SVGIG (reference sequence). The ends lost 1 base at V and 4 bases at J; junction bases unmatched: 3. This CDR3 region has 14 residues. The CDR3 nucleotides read TGTGCCTGGAGTGCCCGGGACAGGGGAAACACCATATATTTT. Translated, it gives CAWSARDRGNTIYF.

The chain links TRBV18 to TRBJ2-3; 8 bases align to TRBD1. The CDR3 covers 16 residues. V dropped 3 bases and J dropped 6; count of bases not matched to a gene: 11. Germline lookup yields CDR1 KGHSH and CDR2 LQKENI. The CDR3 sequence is CASSPTRGLRFDTQYF. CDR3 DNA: TGTGCCAGCTCACCCACCAGGGGGCTCCGCTTCGATACGCAGTATTTT.

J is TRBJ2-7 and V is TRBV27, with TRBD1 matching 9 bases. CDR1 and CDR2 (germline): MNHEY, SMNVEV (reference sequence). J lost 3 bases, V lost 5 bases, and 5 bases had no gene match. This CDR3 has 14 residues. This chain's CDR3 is CASSVDRGFYEQYF. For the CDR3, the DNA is TGTGCCAGCAGTGTGGACAGGGGCTTCTACGAGCAGTACTTC.

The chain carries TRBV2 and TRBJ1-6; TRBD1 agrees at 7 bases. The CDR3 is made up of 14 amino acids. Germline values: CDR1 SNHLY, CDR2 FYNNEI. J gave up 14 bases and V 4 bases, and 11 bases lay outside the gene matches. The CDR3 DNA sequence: TGTGCCAGCAGTGGAGGGACAGCGGGTTGGGCCCTCCACTTT. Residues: CASSGGTAGWALHF.

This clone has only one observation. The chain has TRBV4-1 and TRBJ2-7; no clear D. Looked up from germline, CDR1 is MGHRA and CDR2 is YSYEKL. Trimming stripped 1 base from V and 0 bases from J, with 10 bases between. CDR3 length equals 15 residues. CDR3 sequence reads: CASSQADSSSYEQYF. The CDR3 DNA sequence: TGCGCCAGCAGCCAAGCGGATAGCAGCTCCTACGAGCAGTACTTC.

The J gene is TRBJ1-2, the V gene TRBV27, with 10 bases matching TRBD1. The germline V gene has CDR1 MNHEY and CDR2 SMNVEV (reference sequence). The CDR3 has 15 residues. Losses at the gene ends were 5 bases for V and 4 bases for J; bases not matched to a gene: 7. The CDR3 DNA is TGTGCCAGCAGTCCCGGGACAGGGGCGGGCTATGGCTACACCTTC. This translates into CASSPGTGAGYGYTF.

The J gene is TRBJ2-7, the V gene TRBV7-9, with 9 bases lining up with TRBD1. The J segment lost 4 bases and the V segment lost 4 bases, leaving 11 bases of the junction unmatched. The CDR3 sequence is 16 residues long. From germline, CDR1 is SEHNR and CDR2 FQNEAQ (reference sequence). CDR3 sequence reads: CASSSLPGQGTYEQYF. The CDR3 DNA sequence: TGTGCCAGCAGCTCACTCCCGGGACAGGGAACGTACGAGCAGTACTTC.

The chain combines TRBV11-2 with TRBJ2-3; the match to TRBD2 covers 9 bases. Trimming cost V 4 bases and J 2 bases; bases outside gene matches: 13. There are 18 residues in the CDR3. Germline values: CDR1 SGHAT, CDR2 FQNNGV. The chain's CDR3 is CASSSPLSSGGYTDTQYF. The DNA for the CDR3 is TGTGCCAGCAGCTCCCCCCTTTCCAGCGGGGGGTACACAGATACGCAGTATTTT.

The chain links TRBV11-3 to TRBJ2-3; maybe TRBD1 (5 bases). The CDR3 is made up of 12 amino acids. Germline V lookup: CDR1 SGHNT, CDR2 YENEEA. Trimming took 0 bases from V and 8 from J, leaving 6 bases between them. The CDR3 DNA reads TGTGCCAGCAGCTTAGATAGGGGTACGCAGTATTTT. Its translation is CASSLDRGTQYF.

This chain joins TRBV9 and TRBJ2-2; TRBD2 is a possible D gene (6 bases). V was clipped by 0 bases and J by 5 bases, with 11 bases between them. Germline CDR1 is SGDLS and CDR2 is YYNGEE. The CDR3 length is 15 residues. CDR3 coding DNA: TGTGCCAGCAGCGTAGGTACTAGCTGGACCGGGGAGCTGTTTTTT. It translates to CASSVGTSWTGELFF.

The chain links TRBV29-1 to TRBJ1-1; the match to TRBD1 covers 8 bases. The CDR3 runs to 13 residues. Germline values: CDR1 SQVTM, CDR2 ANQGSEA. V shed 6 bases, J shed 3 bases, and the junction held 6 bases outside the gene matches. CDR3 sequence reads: CSVRTGGYTEAFF. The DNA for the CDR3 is TGCAGCGTACGCACAGGGGGGTACACTGAAGCTTTCTTT.

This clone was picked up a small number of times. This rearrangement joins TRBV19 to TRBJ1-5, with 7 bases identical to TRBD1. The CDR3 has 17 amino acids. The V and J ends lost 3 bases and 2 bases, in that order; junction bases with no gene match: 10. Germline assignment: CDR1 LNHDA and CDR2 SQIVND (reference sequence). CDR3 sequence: CASSMDAGGFGNQPQHF. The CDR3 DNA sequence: TGTGCCAGTAGTATGGATGCAGGGGGGTTTGGCAATCAGCCCCAGCATTTT.

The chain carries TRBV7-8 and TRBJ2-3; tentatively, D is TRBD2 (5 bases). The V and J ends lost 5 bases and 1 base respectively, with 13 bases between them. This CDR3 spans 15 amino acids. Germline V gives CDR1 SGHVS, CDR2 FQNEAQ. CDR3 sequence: CASSPRGAGTDTQYF. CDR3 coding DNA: TGTGCCAGCAGCCCCCGAGGAGCGGGCACAGATACGCAGTATTTT.

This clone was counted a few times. The CDR3 here is CASSLGGVSTEAFF. DNA for the CDR3: TGTGCCAGCAGCTTGGGAGGGGTGAGCACTGAAGCTTTCTTT. The chain combines TRBV13 with TRBJ1-1; D perhaps matches TRBD1 (5 bases). Trimming pared 3 bases from V and 4 bases from J, leaving 12 bases between. The CDR3 extends over 14 amino acids. Germline values: CDR1 PRHDT, CDR2 FYEKMQ (reference sequence). Full variable domain (rest looked up from reference TRBV13 and TRBJ1-1): AAGVIQSPRHLIKEKRETATLKCYPIPRHDTVYWYQQGPGQDPQFLISFYEKMQSDKGSIPDRFSAQQFSDYHSELNMSSLELGDSALYFCASSLGGVSTEAFFGQGTRLTVV.